The sequence of this T cell receptor (beta chain) was determined in a study of blood T cell repertoires in COVID-19. Overall study context: COVID-19 samples, acute and convalescent, were from the United States, Italy and Spain. PBMCs, B-cell-depleted T cells, or T cells were the source of the cDNA or gDNA that made up the material.

V lost 5 bases, J lost 11 bases, and 13 bases lay in between. The CDR3 loop spans 12 amino acids. In the authors' methods: Estimates of nucleated cell counts were drawn from the amplification of reference gene primers. TCRdb keeps only in-frame clones here, not all; method: immunoSEQ multiplex PCR. V, J and clone size are taken as reported in that table, and D and trimming were inferred from the DNA itself. Among approximately 200,000 clones listed, 88% were seen once. V and J are TRBV12-3 or TRBV12-4 and TRBJ1-5; no firm D call. Sequencing was carried out using peripheral blood. This clonotype was obtained from a man younger than 30 with active or convalescent COVID-19. The DNA of the CDR3 is TGTGCCAGCAGTGGCGAGGTCTCTACCCAGCATTTT. It codes for CASSGEVSTQHF.